Below, one T cell receptor (beta chain) is given with its context. The data stem from a study of CD8+ T cells in alopecia areata. Starting from PBMCs, sorting isolated CD4+ and CD8+ T cells. RNA extraction was followed by reverse transcription into cDNA, which acted as the sequencing template. Only in-frame clones appear in the TCRdb table, and some are missing; sequencing was by immunoSEQ multiplex PCR. The sample lists around 150,000 clones; around 55% were seen once. This TCR derives from a human donor in good health. Sequenced sample: CD4+ T cells sorted from blood.

CDR3 coding DNA: TGCAGCGTTGTAACAGGCGGAGGCAATCAGCCCCAGCATTTT. Protein sequence: CSVVTGGGNQPQHF. The rearrangement uses TRBV29-1 and TRBJ1-5; TRBD1 might be the D (5 bases). Germline V gives CDR1 SQVTM, CDR2 ANQGSEA. V was pared by 4 bases and J by 2 bases, with 12 bases between. The CDR3 is 14 residues long.